The 7 T cell receptor beta chains below all came from one sample that was sequenced in a study of identical twins (dated by TCRdb to about 2016). Libraries were constructed by 5' RACE. Sequencer: Illumina HiSeq 2000. Starting from the raw public reads, TCRdb applied fastp trimming at Q25, assembled clones with MiXCR and retained in-frame beta chains. Entries that share a CDR3 protein sequence are merged under the most common genes and DNA. For this sample the table gives approximately 700,000 distinct CDR3 sequences, of which 5.5% to 6.5% were detected only once. Roughly 1.6% of the sample is taken by the ten largest. The sequenced material came from naive T cells sorted from blood. The sample's cell subset or site label is to be understood as: cells isolated with a human naive T-cell isolation kit. These receptors came from a man between 18 and 29 years old in good health.

In this sample, this clonotype turned up many times. This rearrangement joins TRBV4-2 to TRBJ2-1, with D unresolved. Germline CDR1 reads LGHNA; CDR2 reads YNFKEQ. CDR3 length: 13 residues. V gave up 0 bases and J gave up 14 bases, with 14 bases separating them. The CDR3 DNA is TGTGCCAGCAGCCAAGATCCGGGTATTTGGGAGTTCTTC. This encodes CASSQDPGIWEFF.

This clonotype was detected a few times. The chain couples TRBV7-2 to TRBJ2-2, with 11 bases that match TRBD1. This CDR3 comprises 15 residues. The V gene's germline CDR1 is SGHTA and CDR2 FQGNSA. V was clipped by 5 bases and J by 6 bases; unmatched bases: 5. CDR3 in DNA: TGTGCCAGCAGCCCCCGGACAGGGGGCTCCGGGGAGCTGTTTTTT. Protein sequence: CASSPRTGGSGELFF.

The V gene is TRBV6-2 or TRBV6-3, the J gene TRBJ2-7; 7 nucleotides line up with TRBD1. This CDR3 spans 14 amino acids. Germline lookup yields CDR1 MNHEY and CDR2 SVGEGT. The ends lost 7 bases at V and 0 bases at J; junction bases unmatched: 6. As DNA, the CDR3 is TGTGCCAGCACCCGGGCAGGGGGCTCCTACGAGCAGTACTTC. Encoded protein: CASTRAGGSYEQYF.

This clonotype was seen many times. V usage is TRBV20-1 and J usage is TRBJ1-1, with 7 bases aligning to TRBD1. Looked up from germline, CDR1 is DFQATT and CDR2 is SNEGSKA (reference sequence). With 6 bases clipped from V and 4 bases from J, the junction kept 8 bases outside the gene matches. The CDR3 is made up of 13 amino acids. As DNA, the CDR3 is TGCAGTGCCTGGTCCCCAGGGGGCACTGAAGCTTTCTTT. This codes for CSAWSPGGTEAFF.

This clonotype was seen a few times. The chain uses TRBV7-8 and TRBJ2-1; possible D gene TRBD1, 6 bases. Germline-derived CDR1 and CDR2 are SGHVS and FQNEAQ. V was shortened by 1 base and J by 1 base, with 11 bases between the two germline ends. CDR3 length equals 16 residues. CDR3 in DNA: TGTGCCAGCAGCTTAGTAGAAGGACAGTCCTACAATGAGCAGTTCTTC. This encodes CASSLVEGQSYNEQFF.

This clonotype was counted many times. The chain joins TRBV12-3 or TRBV12-4 to TRBJ2-5; D unresolved. The V and J ends lost 5 bases and 8 bases respectively, with 15 bases between them. The CDR3 length is 13 residues. Here the CDR3 reads CASSPNPTETQYF. The CDR3 nucleotides read TGTGCCAGCAGTCCCAATCCGACGGAAACCCAGTACTTC.

In its sample, this clonotype was seen many times. The V and J genes are TRBV15 and TRBJ1-1; D is unresolved. Germline V gene sequence: CDR1 LNHNV, CDR2 YYDKDF (reference sequence). The CDR3 consists of 12 residues. The V end was cut by 7 bases, the J end by 3 bases, with 9 bases between. This CDR3 is CATNGEHTEAFF. The CDR3 DNA reads TGTGCCACCAATGGGGAGCACACTGAAGCTTTCTTT.